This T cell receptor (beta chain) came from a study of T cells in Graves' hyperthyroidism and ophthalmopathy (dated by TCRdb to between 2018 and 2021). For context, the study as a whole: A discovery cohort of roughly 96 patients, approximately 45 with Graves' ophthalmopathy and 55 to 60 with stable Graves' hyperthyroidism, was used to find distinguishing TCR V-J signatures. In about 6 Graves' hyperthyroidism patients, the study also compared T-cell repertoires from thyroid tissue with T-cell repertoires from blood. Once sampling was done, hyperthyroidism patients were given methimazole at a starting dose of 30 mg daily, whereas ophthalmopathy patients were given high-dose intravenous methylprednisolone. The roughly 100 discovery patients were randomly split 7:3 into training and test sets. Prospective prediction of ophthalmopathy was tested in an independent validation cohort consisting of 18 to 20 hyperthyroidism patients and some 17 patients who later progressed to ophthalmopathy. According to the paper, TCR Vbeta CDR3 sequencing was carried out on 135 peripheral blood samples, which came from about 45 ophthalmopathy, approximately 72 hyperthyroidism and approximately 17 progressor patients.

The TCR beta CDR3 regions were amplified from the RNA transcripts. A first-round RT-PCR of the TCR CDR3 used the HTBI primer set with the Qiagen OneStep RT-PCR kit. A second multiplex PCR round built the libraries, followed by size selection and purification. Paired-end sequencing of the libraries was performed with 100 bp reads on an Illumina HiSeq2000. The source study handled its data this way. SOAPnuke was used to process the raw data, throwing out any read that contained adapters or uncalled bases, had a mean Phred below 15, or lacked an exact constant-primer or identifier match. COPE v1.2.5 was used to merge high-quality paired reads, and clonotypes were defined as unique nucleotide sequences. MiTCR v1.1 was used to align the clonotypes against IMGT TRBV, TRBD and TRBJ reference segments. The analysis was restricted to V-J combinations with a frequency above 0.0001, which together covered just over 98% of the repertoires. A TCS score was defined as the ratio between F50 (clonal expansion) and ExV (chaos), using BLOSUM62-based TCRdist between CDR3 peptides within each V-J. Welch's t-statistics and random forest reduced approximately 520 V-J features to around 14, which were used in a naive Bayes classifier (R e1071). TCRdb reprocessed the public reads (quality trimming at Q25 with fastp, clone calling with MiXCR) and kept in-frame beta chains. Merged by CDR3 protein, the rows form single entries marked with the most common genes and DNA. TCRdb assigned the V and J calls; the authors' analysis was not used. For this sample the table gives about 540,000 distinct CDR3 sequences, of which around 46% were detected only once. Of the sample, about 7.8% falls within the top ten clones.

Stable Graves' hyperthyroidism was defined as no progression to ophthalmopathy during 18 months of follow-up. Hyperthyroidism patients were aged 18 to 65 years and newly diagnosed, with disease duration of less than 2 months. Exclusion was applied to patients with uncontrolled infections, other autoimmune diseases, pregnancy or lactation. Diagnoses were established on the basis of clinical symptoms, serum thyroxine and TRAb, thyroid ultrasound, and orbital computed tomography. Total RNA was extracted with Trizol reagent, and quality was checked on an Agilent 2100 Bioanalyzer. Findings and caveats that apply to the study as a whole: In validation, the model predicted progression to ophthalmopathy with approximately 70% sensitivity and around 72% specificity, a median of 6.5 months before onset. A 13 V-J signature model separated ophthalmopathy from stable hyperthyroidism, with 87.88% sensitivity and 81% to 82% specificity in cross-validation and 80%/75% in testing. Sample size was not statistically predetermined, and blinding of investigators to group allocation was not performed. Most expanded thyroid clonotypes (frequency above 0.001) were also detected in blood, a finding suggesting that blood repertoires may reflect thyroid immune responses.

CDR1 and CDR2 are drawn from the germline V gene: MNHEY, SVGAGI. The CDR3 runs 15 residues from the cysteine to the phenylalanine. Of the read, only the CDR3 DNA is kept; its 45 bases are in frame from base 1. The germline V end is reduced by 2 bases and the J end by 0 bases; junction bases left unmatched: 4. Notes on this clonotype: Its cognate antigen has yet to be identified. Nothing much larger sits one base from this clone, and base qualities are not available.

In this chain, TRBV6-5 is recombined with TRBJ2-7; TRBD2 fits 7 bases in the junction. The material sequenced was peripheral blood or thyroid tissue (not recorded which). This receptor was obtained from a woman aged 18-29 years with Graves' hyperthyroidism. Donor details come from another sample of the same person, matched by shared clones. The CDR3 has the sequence CASSYASGSSYEQYF. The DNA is TGTGCCAGCAGTTACGCTAGCGGTAGCTCCTACGAGCAGTACTTC.